This passage covers 17 T cell receptor beta chains from one sample sequenced in a study of T-cell reconstitution after alpha-beta-depleted transplantation in children (dated by TCRdb to 2016 to 2017). The method behind the library was PCR. The data were produced on an Illumina HiSeq 2500. Molecular barcoding was employed in the preparation of TCR libraries, with unique molecular identifiers being used to normalize TCRbeta repertoire quantification. TCRdb itself trimmed the public reads at Q25 with fastp, ran MiXCR and retained productive beta chains. Every distinct CDR3 protein forms one entry, paired with its most common genes and DNA. The sample profile shows over 200,000 distinct CDR3 sequences; roughly 11% of them were found once. Approximately 30% of the sample is in the top ten clones. The treatment or condition label, as the study defines it: allogeneic hematopoietic cell transplantation with graft depleted of TCRalphabeta T cells and CD19 B cells.

The sequencing here drew on PBMCs, taken before TCRalphabeta/CD19-depleted stem cell transplant. The receptors originated from a child under two years old with acute myeloid leukemia, due to receive a stem cell transplant.

This clonotype was detected many times. The rearrangement links TRBV10-1 to TRBJ2-1; D may correspond to TRBD1 or TRBD2 (5 bases each). In germline, CDR1 is WNHNN, CDR2 SYGVQD (reference sequence). The germline V and J ends were trimmed by 2 bases and 0 bases, with 11 bases remaining between them. The CDR3 spans 16 residues. The CDR3 here is CASSEGTPSSYNEQFF. The CDR3 nucleotides are TGCGCCAGCAGTGAGGGGACCCCTAGCTCCTACAATGAGCAGTTCTTC.

At least ten counts were recorded for this clonotype. V usage is TRBV20-1 and J usage is TRBJ2-3; 7 positions agree with TRBD2. With V trimmed by 5 bases and J by 4 bases, 12 bases remained unmatched. The germline gives CDR1 DFQATT, CDR2 SNEGSKA (reference sequence). The CDR3 runs 15 residues. The CDR3 sequence: CSAGSGGGTSDTQYF. The CDR3 nucleotides are TGCAGTGCTGGATCTGGGGGGGGTACGTCAGATACGCAGTATTTT.

This clonotype was seen only a few times. The chain recombines TRBV12-3 or TRBV12-4 with TRBJ1-5; a possible D gene is TRBD1 (5 bases). V shed 6 bases and J shed 9 bases, with 15 bases lying between them. This CDR3 contains 13 residues. The CDR3, as DNA: TGTGCCAGCAGCCGGGACCCCCTTGGGCCCCAGCATTTT. Translation gives CASSRDPLGPQHF.

This clonotype was counted many times. The chain carries TRBV7-2 and TRBJ2-1; D call uncertain. The CDR3 consists of 13 residues. In germline, CDR1 is SGHTA, CDR2 FQGNSA. The ends were cut back, 5 bases at V and 8 bases at J, with 13 bases in the middle. The DNA of the CDR3 is TGTGCCAGCAGCGTAGAGATACGCGATGAGCAGTTCTTC. It codes for CASSVEIRDEQFF.

This clonotype has at least ten counts. V is TRBV20-1 and J is TRBJ2-5, with 15 bases identical to TRBD2. V shed 3 bases and J 4 bases; nucleotides not matched to a gene: 9. The V gene's germline CDR1 is DFQATT and CDR2 SNEGSKA (reference sequence). The CDR3 contains 17 residues. The CDR3 region is CSARGLAGGRWRETQYF. The CDR3 coding sequence is TGCAGTGCTAGGGGACTAGCGGGAGGACGGTGGCGAGAGACCCAGTACTTC.

Of note for this clonotype: One end of the junction is discordant with germline, which a read error may explain. The chain couples TRBV12-3 or TRBV12-4 to TRBJ1-2; no clear D gene. This CDR3 has 14 residues. For the CDR3, the DNA is TGTGCCAGCAGTTTCAGACCTCAGTCCTATGGCGACACCTTC. Translated, it gives CASSFRPQSYGDTF.

The genes are TRBV12-3 or TRBV12-4 and TRBJ1-4; 10 bases are a match to TRBD1. This CDR3 region has 15 residues. V lost 6 bases and J lost 8; bases outside the gene matches: 9. The CDR3 reads CASRVGTGVYEKLFF. Written as DNA, the CDR3 is TGTGCCAGCAGGGTAGGGACAGGGGTATACGAAAAACTGTTTTTT.

This clonotype was picked up many times. The V call is TRBV12-3 or TRBV12-4, the J call TRBJ2-7; 14 bases agree with TRBD2. The CDR3 consists of 15 residues. With 0 bases clipped from V and 6 bases from J, the junction kept 1 base outside the gene matches. CDR3 DNA sequence: TGTGCCAGCAGTTTAGCCGGGACTAGCGGGAGCGAGCAGTACTTC. Translated, it gives CASSLAGTSGSEQYF.

The chain uses TRBV5-1 and TRBJ2-1; 9 nucleotides agree with TRBD1. With V trimmed by 3 bases and J by 3 bases, 7 bases remained unmatched. CDR1 SGHRS and CDR2 YFSETQ come from the germline V gene. The CDR3 runs to 16 residues. The CDR3 loop is CASSSYRGLSYNEQFF. The DNA of the CDR3 is TGCGCCAGCAGCTCCTACAGGGGGCTCAGCTACAATGAGCAGTTCTTC.

This clonotype was observed many times. The genes are TRBV20-1 and TRBJ2-7, with D perhaps matching TRBD2 (6 bases). In germline, CDR1 is DFQATT, CDR2 SNEGSKA (reference sequence). The CDR3 sequence is 13 residues long. Trimming stripped 1 base from V and 6 bases from J, with 13 bases between. Written as DNA, the CDR3 is TGCAGTGCTAGAGGGGGGTGGCGGGGCGAGCAGTACTTC. It encodes CSARGGWRGEQYF.

This clonotype was seen at least ten times. The J gene is TRBJ1-5, the V gene TRBV7-2; D call uncertain. The CDR3 sequence is 12 residues long. CDR1 and CDR2 (germline): SGHTA, FQGNSA. The germline V and J ends were trimmed by 0 bases and 7 bases, with 4 bases remaining between them. CDR3 amino acids: CASSLAPQPQHF. The CDR3 nucleotides read TGTGCCAGCAGCTTAGCACCACAGCCCCAGCATTTT. Drawing the rest from reference TRBV7-2 and TRBJ1-5, the complete variable domain is GAGVSQSPSNKVTEKGKDVELRCDPISGHTALYWYRQSLGQGLEFLIYFQGNSAPDKSGLPSDRFSAERTGGSVSTLTIQRTQQEDSAVYLCASSLAPQPQHFGDGTRLSIL.

There are many counts of this clonotype. The chain employs TRBV12-3 or TRBV12-4 and TRBJ1-2; D may be TRBD1 (6 bases). The CDR3 has 12 amino acids. Trimming took 7 bases from V and 8 from J, leaving 14 bases between them. CDR3 sequence reads: CASTFGTRGYTF. The CDR3 nucleotides are TGTGCCAGCACCTTCGGGACAAGGGGCTACACCTTC.

This clonotype was seen ten or more times. The chain carries TRBV15 and TRBJ2-2; TRBD2 matches 7 bases. This CDR3 comprises 14 residues. Germline CDR1 is LNHNV and CDR2 is YYDKDF (reference sequence). V lost 2 bases and J lost 7; bases outside the gene matches: 4. The CDR3 loop reads CATSRRTSDGELFF. CDR3 coding DNA: TGTGCCACCAGCAGACGCACTAGCGACGGGGAGCTGTTTTTT.

This clonotype was detected many times. The chain has TRBV5-4 and TRBJ2-3, with 9 bases matching TRBD1. The junction had 3 bases not matched to a gene; V was cut back by 4 bases and J by 3 bases. This CDR3 spans 14 amino acids. In germline, CDR1 is SGHNT, CDR2 YYREEE (reference sequence). CDR3 sequence: CASSVDRGTDTQYF. CDR3 bases: TGTGCCAGCAGCGTGGACAGGGGAACAGATACGCAGTATTTT.

This clonotype showed up many times. This sequence joins TRBV20-1 and TRBJ1-5; no firm D call. Germline values: CDR1 DFQATT, CDR2 SNEGSKA (reference sequence). V lost 6 bases and J 1 base, leaving 7 bases between the germline ends. The CDR3 contains 12 residues. CDR3 nucleotide sequence: TGCAGTGCCGCGGCCAGCAATCAGCCCCAGCATTTT. Its protein product is CSAAASNQPQHF.

This clonotype was seen repeatedly, ten times or more. The V and J genes are TRBV18 and TRBJ2-5; 11 bases match TRBD2. From germline, CDR1 is KGHSH and CDR2 LQKENI. The CDR3 is made up of 18 amino acids. The trim removed 3 bases at V and 4 bases at J, leaving 13 bases unmatched. The CDR3 DNA is TGTGCCAGCTCACCGGCCCCCGTCACGCTAGCGGGAGGAGAGACCCAGTACTTC. Protein sequence: CASSPAPVTLAGGETQYF.

The genes are TRBV6-4 and TRBJ1-5; D is possibly TRBD1 (6 bases). V was pared by 0 bases and J by 9 bases, with 9 bases between. Germline V gives CDR1 MRHNA, CDR2 SNTAGT. This CDR3 has 13 residues. The CDR3 coding sequence is TGTGCCAGCAGTGACTCCCCACAGGGGCCCCAGCATTTT. This sequence encodes CASSDSPQGPQHF.